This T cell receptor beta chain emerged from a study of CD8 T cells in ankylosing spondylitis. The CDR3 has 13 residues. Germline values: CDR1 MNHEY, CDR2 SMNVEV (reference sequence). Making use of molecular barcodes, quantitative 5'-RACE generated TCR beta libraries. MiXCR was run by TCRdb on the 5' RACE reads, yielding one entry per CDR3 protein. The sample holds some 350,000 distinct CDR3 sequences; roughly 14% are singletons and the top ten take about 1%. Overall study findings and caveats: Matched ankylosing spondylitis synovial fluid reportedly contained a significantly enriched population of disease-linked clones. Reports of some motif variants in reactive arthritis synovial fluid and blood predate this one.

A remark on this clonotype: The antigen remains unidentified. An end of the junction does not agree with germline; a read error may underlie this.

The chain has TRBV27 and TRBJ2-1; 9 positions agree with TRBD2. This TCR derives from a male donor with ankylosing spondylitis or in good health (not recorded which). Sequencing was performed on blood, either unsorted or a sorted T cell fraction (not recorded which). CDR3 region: CASRLTSGNEQFF. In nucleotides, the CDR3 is TGTGCCAGCCGTTTGACTAGCGGCAATGAGCAGTTCTTC.